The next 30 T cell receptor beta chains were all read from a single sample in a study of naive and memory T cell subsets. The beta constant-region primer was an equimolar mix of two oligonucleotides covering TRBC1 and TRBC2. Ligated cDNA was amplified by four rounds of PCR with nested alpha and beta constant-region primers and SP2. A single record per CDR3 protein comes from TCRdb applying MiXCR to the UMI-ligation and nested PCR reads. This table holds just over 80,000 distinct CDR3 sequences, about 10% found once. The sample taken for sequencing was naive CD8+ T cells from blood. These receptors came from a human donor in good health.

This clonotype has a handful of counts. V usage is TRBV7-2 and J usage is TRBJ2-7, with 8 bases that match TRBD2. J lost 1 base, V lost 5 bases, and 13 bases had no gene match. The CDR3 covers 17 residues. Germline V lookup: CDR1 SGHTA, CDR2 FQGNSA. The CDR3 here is CASSQRVVSGISYEQYF. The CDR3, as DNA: TGTGCCAGCAGCCAGAGGGTGGTTAGCGGGATTTCCTACGAGCAGTACTTC.

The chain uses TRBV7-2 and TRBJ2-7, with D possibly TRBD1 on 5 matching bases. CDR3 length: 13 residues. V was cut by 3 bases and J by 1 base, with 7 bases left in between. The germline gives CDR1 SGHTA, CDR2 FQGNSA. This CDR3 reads CASSLTASYEQYF. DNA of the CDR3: TGTGCCAGCAGCTTGACAGCATCCTACGAGCAGTACTTC.

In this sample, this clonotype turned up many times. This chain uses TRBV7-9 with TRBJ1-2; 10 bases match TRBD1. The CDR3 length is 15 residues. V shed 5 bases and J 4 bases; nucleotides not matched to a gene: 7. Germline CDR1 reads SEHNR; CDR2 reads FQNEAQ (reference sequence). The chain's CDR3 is CASSQTGGMSYGYTF. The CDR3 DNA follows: TGTGCCAGCAGCCAGACAGGGGGCATGTCCTATGGCTACACCTTC.

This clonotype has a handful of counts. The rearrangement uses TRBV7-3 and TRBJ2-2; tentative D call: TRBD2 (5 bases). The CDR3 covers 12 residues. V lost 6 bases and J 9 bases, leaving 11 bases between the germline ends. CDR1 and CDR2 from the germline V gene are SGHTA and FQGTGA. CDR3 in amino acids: CASSPGNRELFF. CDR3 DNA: TGTGCCAGCAGTCCGGGGAACCGGGAGCTGTTTTTT.

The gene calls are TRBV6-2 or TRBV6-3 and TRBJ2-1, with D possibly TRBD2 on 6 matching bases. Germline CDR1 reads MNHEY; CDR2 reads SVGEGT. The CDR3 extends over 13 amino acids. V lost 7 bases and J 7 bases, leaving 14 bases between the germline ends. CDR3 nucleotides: TGTGCCAGCAACCCTAGCGAAAGAAATGAGCAGTTCTTC. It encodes CASNPSERNEQFF.

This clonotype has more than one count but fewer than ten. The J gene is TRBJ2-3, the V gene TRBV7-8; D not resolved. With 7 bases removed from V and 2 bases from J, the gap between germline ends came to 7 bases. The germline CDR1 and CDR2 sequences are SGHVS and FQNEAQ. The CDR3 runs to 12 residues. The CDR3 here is CASNLFTDTQYF. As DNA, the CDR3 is TGTGCCAGCAATTTGTTCACAGATACGCAGTATTTT.

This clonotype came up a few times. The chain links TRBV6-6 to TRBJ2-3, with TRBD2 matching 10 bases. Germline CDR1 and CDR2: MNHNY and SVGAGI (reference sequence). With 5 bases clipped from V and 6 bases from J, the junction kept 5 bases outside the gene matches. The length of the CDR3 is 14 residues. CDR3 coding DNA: TGTGCCAGCAGTACCCTAGCGGGAGATGATACGCAGTATTTT. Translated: CASSTLAGDDTQYF.

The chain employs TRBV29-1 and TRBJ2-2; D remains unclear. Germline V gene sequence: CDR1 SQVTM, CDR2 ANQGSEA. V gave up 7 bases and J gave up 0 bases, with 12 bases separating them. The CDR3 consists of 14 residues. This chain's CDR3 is CSATRQTNTGELFF. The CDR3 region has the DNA TGCAGCGCGACTCGGCAAACGAACACCGGGGAGCTGTTTTTT.

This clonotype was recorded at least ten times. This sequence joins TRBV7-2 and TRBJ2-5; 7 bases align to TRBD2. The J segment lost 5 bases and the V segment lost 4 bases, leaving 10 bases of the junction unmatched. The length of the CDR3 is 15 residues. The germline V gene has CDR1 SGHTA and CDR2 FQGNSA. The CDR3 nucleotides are TGTGCCAGCAGCTCCCCCAGCGGGACCGGGGAGACCCAGTACTTC. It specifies CASSSPSGTGETQYF.

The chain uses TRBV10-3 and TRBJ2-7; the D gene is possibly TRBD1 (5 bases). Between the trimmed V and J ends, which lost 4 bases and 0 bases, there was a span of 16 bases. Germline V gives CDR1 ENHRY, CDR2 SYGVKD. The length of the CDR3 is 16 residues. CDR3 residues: CAISVFSVDSSYEQYF. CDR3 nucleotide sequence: TGTGCCATCAGTGTATTTTCGGTCGACAGCTCCTACGAGCAGTACTTC.

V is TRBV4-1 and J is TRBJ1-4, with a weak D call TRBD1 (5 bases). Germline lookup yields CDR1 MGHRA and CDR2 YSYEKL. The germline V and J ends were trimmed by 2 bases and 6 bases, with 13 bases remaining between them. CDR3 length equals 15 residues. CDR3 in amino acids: CASSQIQGLDEKLFF. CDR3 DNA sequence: TGCGCCAGCAGCCAAATTCAGGGCTTGGATGAAAAACTGTTTTTT.

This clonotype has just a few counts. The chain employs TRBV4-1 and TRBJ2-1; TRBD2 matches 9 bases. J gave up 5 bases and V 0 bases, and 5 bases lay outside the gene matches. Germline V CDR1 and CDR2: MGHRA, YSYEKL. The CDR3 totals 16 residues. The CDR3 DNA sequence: TGCGCCAGCAGCCAAGATCTAGCGGGGAGTGACAATGAGCAGTTCTTC. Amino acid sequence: CASSQDLAGSDNEQFF.

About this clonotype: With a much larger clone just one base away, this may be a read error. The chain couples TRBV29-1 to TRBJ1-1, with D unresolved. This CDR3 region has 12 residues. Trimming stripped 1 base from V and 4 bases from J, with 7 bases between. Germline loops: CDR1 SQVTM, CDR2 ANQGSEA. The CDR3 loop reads CSVEVRGTEAFF. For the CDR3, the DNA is TGCAGCGTTGAAGTTCGGGGCACTGAAGCTTTCTTT.

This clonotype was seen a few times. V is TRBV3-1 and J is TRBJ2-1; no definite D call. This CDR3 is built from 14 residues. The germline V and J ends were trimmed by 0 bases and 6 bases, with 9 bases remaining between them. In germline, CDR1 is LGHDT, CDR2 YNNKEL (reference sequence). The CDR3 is CASSQDSVVNEQFF. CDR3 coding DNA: TGTGCCAGCAGCCAAGACTCCGTAGTCAATGAGCAGTTCTTC.

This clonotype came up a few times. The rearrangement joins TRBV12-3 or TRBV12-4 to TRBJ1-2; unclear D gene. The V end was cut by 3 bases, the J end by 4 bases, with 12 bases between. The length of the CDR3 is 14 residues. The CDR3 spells CASSFSVSPYGYTF. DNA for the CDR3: TGTGCCAGCAGTTTCAGTGTCAGTCCCTATGGCTACACCTTC.

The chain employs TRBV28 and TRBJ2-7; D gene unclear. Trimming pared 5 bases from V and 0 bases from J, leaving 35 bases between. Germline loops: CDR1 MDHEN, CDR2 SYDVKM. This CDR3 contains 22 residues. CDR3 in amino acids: CASSPQTPTPLHGAISSYEQYF. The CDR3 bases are TGTGCCAGCAGTCCCCAGACCCCAACCCCCCTACACGGCGCCATAAGCTCCTACGAGCAGTACTTC.

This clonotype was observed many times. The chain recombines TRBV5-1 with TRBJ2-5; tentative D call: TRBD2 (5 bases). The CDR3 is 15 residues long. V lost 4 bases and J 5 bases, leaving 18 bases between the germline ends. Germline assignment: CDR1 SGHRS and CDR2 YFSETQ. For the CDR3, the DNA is TGCGCCAGCAGCCCCTGGCCTCTAGAGGGTGAGACCCAGTACTTC. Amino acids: CASSPWPLEGETQYF.

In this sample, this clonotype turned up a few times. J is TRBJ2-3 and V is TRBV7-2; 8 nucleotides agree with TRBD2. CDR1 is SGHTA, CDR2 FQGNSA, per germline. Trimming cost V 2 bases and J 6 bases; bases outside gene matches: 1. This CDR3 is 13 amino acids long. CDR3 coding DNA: TGTGCCAGCAGCTTAAGGACTAGCGATACGCAGTATTTT. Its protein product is CASSLRTSDTQYF.

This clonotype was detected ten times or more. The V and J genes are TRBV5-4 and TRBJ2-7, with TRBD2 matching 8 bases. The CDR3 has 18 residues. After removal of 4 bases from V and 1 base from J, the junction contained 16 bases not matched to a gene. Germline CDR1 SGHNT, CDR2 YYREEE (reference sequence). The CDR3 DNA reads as TGTGCCAGCAGCAACATAGGGGGGCTACTAGCGGCGTCCTACGAGCAGTACTTC. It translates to CASSNIGGLLAASYEQYF.

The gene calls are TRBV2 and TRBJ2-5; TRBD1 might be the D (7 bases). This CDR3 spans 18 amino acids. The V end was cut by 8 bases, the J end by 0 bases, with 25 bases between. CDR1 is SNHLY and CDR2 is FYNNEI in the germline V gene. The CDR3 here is CASWEDGRDSSYQETQYF. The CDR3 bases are TGTGCCAGCTGGGAGGATGGTCGGGACAGCTCCTACCAAGAGACCCAGTACTTC.

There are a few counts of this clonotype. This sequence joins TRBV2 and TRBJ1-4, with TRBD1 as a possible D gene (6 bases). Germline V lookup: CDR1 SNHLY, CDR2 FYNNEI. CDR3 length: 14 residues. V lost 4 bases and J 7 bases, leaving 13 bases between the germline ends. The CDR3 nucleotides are TGTGCCAGCAGTGGACAGGATGGGATTGAAAAACTGTTTTTT. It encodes CASSGQDGIEKLFF.

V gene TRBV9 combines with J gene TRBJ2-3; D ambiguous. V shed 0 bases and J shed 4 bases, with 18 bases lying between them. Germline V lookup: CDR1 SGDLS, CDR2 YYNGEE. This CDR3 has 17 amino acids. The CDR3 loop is CASSVEDPGIVADTQYF. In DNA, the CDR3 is TGTGCCAGCAGCGTAGAGGATCCGGGTATAGTAGCAGATACGCAGTATTTT.

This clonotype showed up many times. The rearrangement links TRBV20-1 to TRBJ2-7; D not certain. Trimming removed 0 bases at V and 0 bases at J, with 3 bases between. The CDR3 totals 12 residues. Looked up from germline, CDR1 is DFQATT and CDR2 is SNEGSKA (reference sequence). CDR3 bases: TGCAGTGCTAGAGATACCTCCTACGAGCAGTACTTC. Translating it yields CSARDTSYEQYF.

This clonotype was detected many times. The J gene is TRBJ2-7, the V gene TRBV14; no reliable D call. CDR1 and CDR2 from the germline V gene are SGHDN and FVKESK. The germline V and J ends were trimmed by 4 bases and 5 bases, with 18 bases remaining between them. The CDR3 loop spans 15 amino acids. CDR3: CASSPTSILGNEQYF. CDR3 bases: TGTGCCAGCAGCCCCACAAGCATCCTAGGGAACGAGCAGTACTTC. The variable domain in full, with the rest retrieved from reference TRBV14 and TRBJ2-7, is EAGVTQFPSHSVIEKGQTVTLRCDPISGHDNLYWYRRVMGKEIKFLLHFVKESKQDESGMPNNRFLAERTGGTYSTLKVQPAELEDSGVYFCASSPTSILGNEQYFGPGTRLTVT.

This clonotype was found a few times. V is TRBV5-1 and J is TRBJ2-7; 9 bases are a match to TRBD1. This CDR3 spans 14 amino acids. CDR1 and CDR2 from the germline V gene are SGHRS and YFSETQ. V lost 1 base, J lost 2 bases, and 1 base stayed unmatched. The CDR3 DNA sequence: TGCGCCAGCAGCTTGAGGACAGGGGCCTACGAGCAGTACTTC. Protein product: CASSLRTGAYEQYF.

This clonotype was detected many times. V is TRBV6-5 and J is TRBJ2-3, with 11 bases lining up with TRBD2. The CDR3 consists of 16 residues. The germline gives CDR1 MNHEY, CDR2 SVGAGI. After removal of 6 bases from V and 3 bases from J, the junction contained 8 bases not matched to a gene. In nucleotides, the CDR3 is TGTGCCAGCAGGAGCCCGGGACTAGCGGCGACAGATACGCAGTATTTT. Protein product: CASRSPGLAATDTQYF.

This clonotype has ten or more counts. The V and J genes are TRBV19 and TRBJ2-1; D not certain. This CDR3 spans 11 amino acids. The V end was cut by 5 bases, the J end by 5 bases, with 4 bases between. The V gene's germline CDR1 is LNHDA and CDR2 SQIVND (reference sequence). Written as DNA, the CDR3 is TGTGCCAGTAGTCAAAACAATGAGCAGTTCTTC. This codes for CASSQNNEQFF.

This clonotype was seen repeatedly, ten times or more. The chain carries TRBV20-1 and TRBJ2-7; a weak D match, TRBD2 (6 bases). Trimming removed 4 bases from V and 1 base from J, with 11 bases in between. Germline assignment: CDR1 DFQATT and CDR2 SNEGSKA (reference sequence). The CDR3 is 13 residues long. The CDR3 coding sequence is TGCAGTGCTACTGGCGGGATGTCCTACGAGCAGTACTTC. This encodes CSATGGMSYEQYF.

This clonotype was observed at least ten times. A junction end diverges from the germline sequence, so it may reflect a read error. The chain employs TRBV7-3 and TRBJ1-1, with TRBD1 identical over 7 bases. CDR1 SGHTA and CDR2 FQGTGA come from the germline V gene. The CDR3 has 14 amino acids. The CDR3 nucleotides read TGTGCCAGCAGCCTAACAGGGGTTCGGACTGAAGCTTTCTTT. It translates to CASSLTGVRTEAFF.

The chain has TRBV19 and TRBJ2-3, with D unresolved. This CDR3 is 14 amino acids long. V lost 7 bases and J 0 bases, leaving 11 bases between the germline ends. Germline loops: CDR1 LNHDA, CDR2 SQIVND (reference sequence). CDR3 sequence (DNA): TGTGCCAGTACCGATTATGTTAGCACAGATACGCAGTATTTT. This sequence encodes CASTDYVSTDTQYF.